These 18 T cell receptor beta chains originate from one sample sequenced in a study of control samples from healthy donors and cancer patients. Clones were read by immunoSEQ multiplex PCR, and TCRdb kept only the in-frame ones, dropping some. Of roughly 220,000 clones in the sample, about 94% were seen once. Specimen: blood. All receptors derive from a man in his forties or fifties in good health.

The CDR3 loop reads CASSSSSEKLFF. The CDR3 DNA is TGTGCCAGCAGTTCCTCCAGTGAAAAACTGTTTTTT. This chain joins TRBV28 and TRBJ1-4; D remains ambiguous. The CDR3 totals 12 residues. Looked up from germline, CDR1 is MDHEN and CDR2 is SYDVKM. The V end lost 4 bases, the J end lost 7 bases, and 7 bases lay between the germline ends. Drawing the rest from reference TRBV28 and TRBJ1-4, the complete variable domain is DVKVTQSSRYLVKRTGEKVFLECVQDMDHENMFWYRQDPGLGLRLIYFSYDVKMKEKGDIPEGYSVSREKKERFSLILESASTNQTSMYLCASSSSSEKLFFGSGTQLSVL.

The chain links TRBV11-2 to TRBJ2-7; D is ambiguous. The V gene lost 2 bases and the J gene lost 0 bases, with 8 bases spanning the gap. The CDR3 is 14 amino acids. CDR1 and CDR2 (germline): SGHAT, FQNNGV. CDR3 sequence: CASSLSGYSYEQYV. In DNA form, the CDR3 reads TGTGCCAGCAGCTTAAGTGGCTACTCCTACGAGCAGTACGTC.

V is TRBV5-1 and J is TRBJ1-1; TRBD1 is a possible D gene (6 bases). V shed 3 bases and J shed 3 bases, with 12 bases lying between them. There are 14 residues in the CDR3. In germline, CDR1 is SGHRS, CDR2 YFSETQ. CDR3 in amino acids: CASSSTGTYTEAFF. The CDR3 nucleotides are TGCGCCAGCAGCTCGACAGGCACTTACACTGAAGCTTTCTTT.

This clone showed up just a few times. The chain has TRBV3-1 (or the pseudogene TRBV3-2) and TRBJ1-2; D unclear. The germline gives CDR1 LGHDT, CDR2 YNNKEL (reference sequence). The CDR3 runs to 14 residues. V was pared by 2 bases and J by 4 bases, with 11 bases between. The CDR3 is CASSQLSNSYGYTF. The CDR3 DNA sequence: TGTGCCAGCAGCCAATTGTCGAACAGCTATGGCTACACCTTC.

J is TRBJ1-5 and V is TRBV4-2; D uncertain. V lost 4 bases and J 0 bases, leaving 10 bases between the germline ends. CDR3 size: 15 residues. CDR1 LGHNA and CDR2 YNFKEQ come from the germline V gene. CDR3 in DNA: TGTGCCAGCAGCCCGAACCCCTATAGCAATCAGCCCCAGCATTTT. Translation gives CASSPNPYSNQPQHF.

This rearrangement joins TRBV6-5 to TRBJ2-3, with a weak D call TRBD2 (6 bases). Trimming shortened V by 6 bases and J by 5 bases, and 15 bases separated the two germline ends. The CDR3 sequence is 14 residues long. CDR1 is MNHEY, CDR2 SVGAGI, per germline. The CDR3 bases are TGTGCCAGCAGCCGTGGAGGGGAAGGAGATACGCAGTATTTT. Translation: CASSRGGEGDTQYF.

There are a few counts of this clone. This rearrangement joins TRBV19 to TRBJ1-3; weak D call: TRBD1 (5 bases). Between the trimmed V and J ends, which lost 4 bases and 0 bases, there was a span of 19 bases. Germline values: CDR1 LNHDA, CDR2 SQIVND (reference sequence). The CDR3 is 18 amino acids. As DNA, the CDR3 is TGTGCCAGTAGTACGGACGTAAGGAGGGGAGCCTCTGGAAACACCATATATTTT. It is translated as CASSTDVRRGASGNTIYF.

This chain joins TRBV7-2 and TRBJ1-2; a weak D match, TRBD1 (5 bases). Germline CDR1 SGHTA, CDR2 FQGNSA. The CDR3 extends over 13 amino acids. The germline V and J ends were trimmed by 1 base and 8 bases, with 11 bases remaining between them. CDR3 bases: TGTGCCAGCAGCTTAGGACAGCTGGGCGGCTACACCTTC. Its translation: CASSLGQLGGYTF. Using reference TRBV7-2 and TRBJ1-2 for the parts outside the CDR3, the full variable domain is GAGVSQSPSNKVTEKGKDVELRCDPISGHTALYWYRQSLGQGLEFLIYFQGNSAPDKSGLPSDRFSAERTGGSVSTLTIQRTQQEDSAVYLCASSLGQLGGYTFGSGTRLTVV.

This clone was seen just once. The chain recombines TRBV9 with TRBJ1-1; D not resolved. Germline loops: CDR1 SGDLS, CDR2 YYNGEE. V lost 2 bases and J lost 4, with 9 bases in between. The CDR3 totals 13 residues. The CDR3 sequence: CASSVGVLTEAFF. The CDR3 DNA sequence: TGTGCCAGCAGCGTTGGAGTTCTCACTGAAGCTTTCTTT. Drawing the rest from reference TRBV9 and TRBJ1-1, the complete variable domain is DSGVTQTPKHLITATGQRVTLRCSPRSGDLSVYWYQQSLDQGLQFLIQYYNGEERAKGNILERFSAQQFPDLHSELNLSSLELGDSALYFCASSVGVLTEAFFGQGTRLTVV.

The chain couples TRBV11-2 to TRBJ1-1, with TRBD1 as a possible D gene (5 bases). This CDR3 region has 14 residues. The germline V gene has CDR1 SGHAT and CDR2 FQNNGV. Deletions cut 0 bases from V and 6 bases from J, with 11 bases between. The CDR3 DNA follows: TGTGCCAGCAGCTTAGACAGGGACTTCTCTGAAGCTTTCTTT. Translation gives CASSLDRDFSEAFF.

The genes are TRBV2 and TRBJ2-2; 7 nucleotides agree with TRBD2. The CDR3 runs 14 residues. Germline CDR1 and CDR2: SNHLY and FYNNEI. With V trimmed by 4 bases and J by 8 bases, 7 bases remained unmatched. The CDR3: CASSVGRGTGELFF. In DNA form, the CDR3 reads TGTGCCAGCAGTGTTGGGAGGGGTACGGGGGAGCTGTTTTTT.

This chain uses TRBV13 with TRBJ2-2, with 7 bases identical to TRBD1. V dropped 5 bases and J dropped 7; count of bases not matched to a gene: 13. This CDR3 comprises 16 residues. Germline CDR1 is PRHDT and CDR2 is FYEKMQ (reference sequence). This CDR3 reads CASSPQGSTGDGELFF. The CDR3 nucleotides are TGTGCCAGCAGCCCCCAGGGATCAACAGGGGACGGGGAGCTGTTTTTT.

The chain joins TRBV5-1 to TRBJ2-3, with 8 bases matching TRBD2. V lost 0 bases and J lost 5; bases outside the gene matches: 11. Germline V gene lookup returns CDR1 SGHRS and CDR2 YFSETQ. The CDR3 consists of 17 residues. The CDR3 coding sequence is TGCGCCAGCAGCTTGGAAGCAGTCGGGGGGGCCGTAGATACGCAGTATTTT. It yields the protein CASSLEAVGGAVDTQYF.

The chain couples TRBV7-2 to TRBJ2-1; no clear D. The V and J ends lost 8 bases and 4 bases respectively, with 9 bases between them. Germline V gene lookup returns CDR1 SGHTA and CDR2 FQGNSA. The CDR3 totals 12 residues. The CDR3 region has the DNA TGTGCCAGCTCATCAGGTTACAATGAGCAGTTCTTC. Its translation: CASSSGYNEQFF.

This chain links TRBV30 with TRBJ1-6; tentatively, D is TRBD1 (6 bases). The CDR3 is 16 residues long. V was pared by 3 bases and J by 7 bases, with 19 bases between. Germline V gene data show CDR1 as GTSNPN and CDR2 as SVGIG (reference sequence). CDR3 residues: CAWREHPTGLNSPLHF. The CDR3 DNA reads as TGTGCCTGGAGAGAACACCCGACAGGCTTAAATTCACCCCTCCACTTT. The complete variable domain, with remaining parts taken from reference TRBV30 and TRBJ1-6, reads SQTIHQWPATLVQPVGSPLSLECTVEGTSNPNLYWYRQAAGRGLQLLFYSVGIGQISSEVPQNLSASRPQDRQFILSSKKLLLSDSGFYLCAWREHPTGLNSPLHFGNGTRLTVT.

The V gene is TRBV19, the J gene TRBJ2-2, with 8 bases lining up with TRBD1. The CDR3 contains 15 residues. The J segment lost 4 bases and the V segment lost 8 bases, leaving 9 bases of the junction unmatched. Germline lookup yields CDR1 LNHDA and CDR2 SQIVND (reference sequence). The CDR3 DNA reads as TGTGCCAGTCGCCTCAGGGGGCGAGTCACCGGGGAGCTGTTTTTT. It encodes CASRLRGRVTGELFF.

In DNA form, the CDR3 reads TGTGCCAGCAGTGCGGGGGGGTACGAGCAGTACTTC. Encoded protein: CASSAGGYEQYF. The chain couples TRBV2 to TRBJ2-7, with 8 nucleotides matching TRBD2. The length of the CDR3 is 12 residues. Unmatched junction bases numbered 0, after V lost 4 bases and J lost 4 bases. From germline, CDR1 is SNHLY and CDR2 FYNNEI.

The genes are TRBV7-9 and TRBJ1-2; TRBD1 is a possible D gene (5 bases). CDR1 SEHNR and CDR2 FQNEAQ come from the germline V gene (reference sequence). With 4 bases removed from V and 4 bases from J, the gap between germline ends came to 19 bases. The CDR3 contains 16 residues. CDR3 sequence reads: CASSSGWEGRAYGYTF. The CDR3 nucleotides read TGTGCCAGCAGCTCAGGGTGGGAGGGGAGAGCCTATGGCTACACCTTC.